What follows are 32 T cell receptor beta chains derived from one specimen sequenced in a study of human versus mouse CDR3 diversity and MHC coevolution. TCRdb's table, derived via immunoSEQ multiplex PCR, lists solely in-frame clones and lacks some. Of 60,000 to 95,000 clones listed, around 90% were seen once; the top ten hold about 0.15%. The sequencing sample was made of naive CD4+ T cells from blood. Subset of the sample: CD45RO-negative CD62L-positive naive CD4 T cells. The receptors originated from a person aged 30 to 70 in good health.

The V gene is TRBV15, the J gene TRBJ2-4, with D tentatively TRBD2 (5 bases). The CDR3 spans 13 residues. V was trimmed by 2 bases and J by 6 bases, leaving 8 bases between them. Germline-derived CDR1 and CDR2 are LNHNV and YYDKDF (reference sequence). This CDR3 is CATSRSGLNIQYF. CDR3 sequence (DNA): TGTGCCACCAGCAGATCCGGACTAAACATTCAGTACTTC.

V and J are TRBV30 and TRBJ2-3; 8 nucleotides agree with TRBD2. V shed 7 bases, J shed 1 base, and the junction held 13 bases outside the gene matches. There are 16 residues in the CDR3. Per germline, CDR1 GTSNPN and CDR2 SVGIG (reference sequence). CDR3 sequence reads: CASSRAGGVRTDTQYF. The CDR3 nucleotides are TGTGCCTCATCCAGGGCGGGAGGAGTCCGCACAGATACGCAGTATTTT.

The rearrangement uses TRBV4-1 and TRBJ1-5; 10 nucleotides agree with TRBD1. This CDR3 region has 16 residues. V lost 1 base and J lost 11; bases outside the gene matches: 11. Per germline, CDR1 MGHRA and CDR2 YSYEKL. CDR3 coding DNA: TGCGCCAGCAGCCAAGTAGGGGGACAGGGGTTCGTTTCCCAGCATTTT. This sequence encodes CASSQVGGQGFVSQHF.

The chain uses TRBV10-3 and TRBJ2-3; 7 positions agree with TRBD2. The germline CDR1 and CDR2 sequences are ENHRY and SYGVKD. The V segment lost 11 bases and the J segment 2 bases; nucleotides outside the gene matches: 7. The CDR3 has 13 residues. CDR3 in DNA: TGTGCCTCGTCCGGGGGGAACACAGATACGCAGTATTTT. Translation gives CASSGGNTDTQYF.

Only one count was recorded for this clone. V gene TRBV7-2 combines with J gene TRBJ2-1, with TRBD2 matching 14 bases. CDR3 size: 17 residues. With 1 base clipped from V and 9 bases from J, the junction kept 8 bases outside the gene matches. CDR1 SGHTA and CDR2 FQGNSA come from the germline V gene. CDR3 bases: TGTGCCAGCAGCTTAGGGCCCGGTGGACTAGCGGGAGGTGAGCAGTTCTTC. Its protein product is CASSLGPGGLAGGEQFF.

The CDR3 here is CASRDTGSYEQYF. The CDR3, as DNA: TGTGCCAGCAGGGACACCGGCTCCTACGAGCAGTACTTC. The chain links TRBV6-5 to TRBJ2-7, with D possibly being TRBD1 (5 bases). From germline, CDR1 is MNHEY and CDR2 SVGAGI. V lost 6 bases and J lost 0, with 9 bases in between. This CDR3 is built from 13 residues.

The genes are TRBV30 and TRBJ2-3, with D possibly TRBD2 on 5 matching bases. V dropped 0 bases and J dropped 3 bases, with 13 bases sitting between them. The CDR3 length is 15 residues. The germline V gene encodes CDR1 GTSNPN and CDR2 SVGIG (reference sequence). The CDR3 bases are TGTGCCTGGAGTGTCGGGCTAGCAGAAACAGATACGCAGTATTTT. The encoded protein is CAWSVGLAETDTQYF.

The rearrangement uses TRBV5-1 and TRBJ2-7; no clear D gene. The CDR3 length is 14 residues. Trimming cost V 2 bases and J 3 bases, with 12 bases left between them. Per the germline V gene, CDR1 is SGHRS and CDR2 is YFSETQ. The CDR3 DNA follows: TGCGCCAGCAGCTTAGCGAAGTTAAACTACGAGCAGTACTTC. It is translated as CASSLAKLNYEQYF.

This clone showed up just once. This chain joins TRBV4-2 and TRBJ2-5; a weak D match, TRBD2 (6 bases). Germline V gene sequence: CDR1 LGHNA, CDR2 YNFKEQ. The CDR3 runs 18 residues. Deletions cut 2 bases from V and 2 bases from J, with 21 bases between. The CDR3 here is CASSQTGTLANEQETQYF. CDR3 bases: TGTGCCAGCAGCCAAACCGGGACTCTCGCCAACGAGCAAGAGACCCAGTACTTC.

This rearrangement joins TRBV7-2 to TRBJ2-5, with TRBD2 matching over 12 bases. The tail of the sequence fits TRBJ2-7 better, so the J call may be wrong. The CDR3 is made up of 14 amino acids. CDR1 SGHTA and CDR2 FQGNSA come from the germline V gene. The CDR3 DNA reads TGTGCCAGCAACAGACTAGCGGGAGCATACGAGCAGTACTTC. Protein sequence: CASNRLAGAYEQYF.

The CDR3 nucleotides read TGTGCCAGCAGCCCAGCCGGGACACACGCCGGTGAGCAGTTCTTC. This codes for CASSPAGTHAGEQFF. The J gene is TRBJ2-1, the V gene TRBV6-5, with D possibly TRBD1 on 6 matching bases. This CDR3 has 15 amino acids. V was clipped by 6 bases and J by 9 bases, with 21 bases between them. Germline CDR1 is MNHEY and CDR2 is SVGAGI.

The rearrangement joins TRBV2 to TRBJ2-7, with TRBD1 identical over 10 bases. CDR3 length: 13 amino acids. V lost 6 bases to trimming and J lost 4 bases; unmatched junction nucleotides: 3. Germline V CDR1 and CDR2: SNHLY, FYNNEI. DNA for the CDR3: TGTGCCAGCAGACCGGGACAGGGGTACGAGCAGTACTTC. Translating gives CASRPGQGYEQYF.

The V gene is TRBV10-3, the J gene TRBJ2-7; the match to TRBD1 covers 8 bases. The CDR3 is made up of 15 amino acids. J was trimmed by 2 bases and V by 6 bases; bases with no gene match: 9. Germline V gene data show CDR1 as ENHRY and CDR2 as SYGVKD. This CDR3 reads CAIRGGGTGTYEQYF. As DNA, the CDR3 is TGTGCCATCAGGGGGGGCGGGACAGGAACCTACGAGCAGTACTTC.

J is TRBJ1-5 and V is TRBV7-2; D is unclear. V lost 5 bases and J 1 base, leaving 15 bases between the germline ends. The CDR3 loop spans 16 amino acids. Per the germline V gene, CDR1 is SGHTA and CDR2 is FQGNSA. The CDR3 DNA follows: TGTGCCAGCAGCCCTAGTGTTTACGGGAGCAATCAGCCCCAGCATTTT. Translating gives CASSPSVYGSNQPQHF.

V is TRBV7-9 and J is TRBJ2-2; TRBD2 agrees at 9 bases. Germline CDR1 is SEHNR and CDR2 is FQNEAQ (reference sequence). CDR3 size: 18 residues. V lost 3 bases to trimming and J lost 0 bases; unmatched junction nucleotides: 8. The CDR3 nucleotides read TGTGCCAGCAGCTTCCGGCTAGCGGGGATTTCGAACACCGGGGAGCTGTTTTTT. This sequence encodes CASSFRLAGISNTGELFF.

This clone was counted between two and nine times. The J gene is TRBJ1-1, the V gene TRBV28; D uncertain. V lost 3 bases, J lost 4 bases, and 9 bases lay in between. The CDR3 is 13 residues long. Germline-derived CDR1 and CDR2 are MDHEN and SYDVKM. CDR3 amino acids: CASSFIGATEAFF. The CDR3 nucleotides read TGTGCCAGCAGTTTCATAGGAGCCACTGAAGCTTTCTTT.

The chain joins TRBV18 to TRBJ2-1; D perhaps matches TRBD2 (6 bases). Germline V CDR1 and CDR2: KGHSH, LQKENI. The length of the CDR3 is 14 residues. V was shortened by 5 bases and J by 11 bases, with 19 bases between the two germline ends. CDR3 amino acids: CASSEAGTPFKQFF. CDR3 coding DNA: TGTGCCAGCTCAGAGGCGGGGACCCCGTTTAAGCAGTTCTTC.

V is TRBV18 and J is TRBJ1-4; 9 bases align to TRBD1. This CDR3 comprises 16 residues. The germline V gene has CDR1 KGHSH and CDR2 LQKENI. V was pared by 2 bases and J by 7 bases, with 8 bases of the junction left unmatched. The CDR3 reads CASSPIGGQGSEKLFF. The CDR3 coding sequence is TGTGCCAGCTCACCAATCGGGGGACAGGGCAGTGAAAAACTGTTTTTT.

The J gene is TRBJ2-4, the V gene TRBV7-9; TRBD1 matches 8 bases. V dropped 0 bases and J dropped 4; count of bases not matched to a gene: 5. The V gene's germline CDR1 is SEHNR and CDR2 FQNEAQ (reference sequence). CDR3 length: 16 residues. In DNA form, the CDR3 reads TGTGCCAGCAGCTTAGCGGCAGGGGGCGGTAAAAACATTCAGTACTTC. Its translation: CASSLAAGGGKNIQYF.

DNA for the CDR3: TGTGCCAGCATCGATGGACAGGGTGGAACTGAAGCTTTCTTT. Amino acid sequence: CASIDGQGGTEAFF. The chain employs TRBV5-4 and TRBJ1-1, with 8 bases that match TRBD1. CDR1 SGHNT and CDR2 YYREEE come from the germline V gene (reference sequence). V trimming: 6 bases; J trimming: 5 bases; junction bases outside the gene matches: 9. This CDR3 has 14 residues.

A remark on this clone: The same CDR3 is also encoded by other DNA sequences in this sample. The chain joins TRBV2 to TRBJ2-6, with 8 bases aligning to TRBD2. After removal of 2 bases from V and 2 bases from J, the junction contained 11 bases not matched to a gene. This CDR3 has 19 residues. Germline V lookup: CDR1 SNHLY, CDR2 FYNNEI. The CDR3 DNA reads TGTGCCAGCAGTGAACTCGGATTAGCGGGGAGCGCTGGGGCCAACGTCCTGACTTTC. Protein sequence: CASSELGLAGSAGANVLTF.

This rearrangement joins TRBV30 to TRBJ2-3, with TRBD2 matching 9 bases. Germline lookup yields CDR1 GTSNPN and CDR2 SVGIG (reference sequence). V lost 5 bases to trimming and J lost 4 bases; unmatched junction nucleotides: 10. The CDR3 sequence is 15 residues long. The CDR3 region is CAWVLAGVPPDTQYF. For the CDR3, the DNA is TGTGCCTGGGTGTTAGCGGGAGTCCCTCCAGATACGCAGTATTTT.

The chain links TRBV13 to TRBJ2-7; D not certain. Germline V lookup: CDR1 PRHDT, CDR2 FYEKMQ (reference sequence). This CDR3 has 14 amino acids. V lost 0 bases and J lost 0, with 6 bases in between. In DNA, the CDR3 is TGTGCCAGCAGCTTAGGGACACACTCCTACGAGCAGTACTTC. Amino acid sequence: CASSLGTHSYEQYF.

This clone was counted a single time. This chain connects TRBV5-4 to TRBJ2-7; the D gene is possibly TRBD2 (5 bases). Germline V gene lookup returns CDR1 SGHNT and CDR2 YYREEE (reference sequence). The V and J ends lost 0 bases and 3 bases respectively, with 13 bases between them. The CDR3 totals 15 residues. CDR3 nucleotide sequence: TGTGCCAGCAGCTTGGACGGGGTTGAGGGCTACGAGCAGTACTTC. This sequence encodes CASSLDGVEGYEQYF.

This chain links TRBV7-2 with TRBJ2-7; 8 positions match TRBD1. CDR1 is SGHTA, CDR2 FQGNSA, per germline. The V segment lost 6 bases and the J segment 3 bases; nucleotides outside the gene matches: 4. CDR3 length: 13 residues. The CDR3 bases are TGTGCCAGCAGACGGACAGGGAGCTACGAGCAGTACTTC. Protein: CASRRTGSYEQYF.

V and J are TRBV2 and TRBJ1-1; 8 nucleotides line up with TRBD1. The junction had 11 bases not matched to a gene; V was cut back by 8 bases and J by 6 bases. From germline, CDR1 is SNHLY and CDR2 FYNNEI. The CDR3 length is 14 residues. CDR3 region: CASRPLAGGSEAFF. In DNA form, the CDR3 reads TGTGCCAGCCGCCCCCTTGCAGGGGGCTCTGAAGCTTTCTTT.

The chain recombines TRBV7-8 with TRBJ2-5, with 10 bases aligning to TRBD2. The J call is doubtful: the DNA matches TRBJ2-7 better. The CDR3 loop spans 15 amino acids. Germline values: CDR1 SGHVS, CDR2 FQNEAQ. CDR3 sequence: CASSLSPSGSYEQYF. In DNA, the CDR3 is TGTGCCAGCAGCTTATCCCCTAGCGGGAGTTACGAGCAGTACTTC.

This chain joins TRBV6-1 and TRBJ2-1; 9 bases are shared with TRBD2. Per germline, CDR1 MNHNS and CDR2 SASEGT. The CDR3 totals 16 residues. Unmatched junction bases numbered 8, after V lost 1 base and J lost 7 bases. CDR3 region: CASSEGVSGSGNEQFF. As DNA, the CDR3 is TGTGCCAGCAGTGAAGGCGTTAGCGGGAGTGGAAATGAGCAGTTCTTC.

The rearrangement joins TRBV4-2 to TRBJ1-5; TRBD1 is a possible D gene (5 bases). The CDR3 sequence is 16 residues long. CDR1 and CDR2 from the germline V gene are LGHNA and YNFKEQ. V was clipped by 0 bases and J by 0 bases, with 9 bases between them. The CDR3 is CASSQDRGNSNQPQHF. The CDR3 DNA reads as TGTGCCAGCAGCCAAGATCGGGGGAATAGCAATCAGCCCCAGCATTTT.

The rearrangement joins TRBV9 to TRBJ1-1; TRBD1 is a possible D gene (6 bases). Looked up from germline, CDR1 is SGDLS and CDR2 is YYNGEE. The CDR3 contains 15 residues. Trimming took off 2 bases at V and 1 base at J, with 12 bases between the two ends. The CDR3 loop is CASSVTGITNTEAFF. The CDR3 DNA is TGTGCCAGCAGCGTTACAGGGATCACGAACACTGAAGCTTTCTTT.

The chain couples TRBV7-6 to TRBJ2-1; TRBD2 agrees at 11 bases. Germline CDR1 is SGHVS and CDR2 is FNYEAQ. Unmatched junction bases numbered 9, after V lost 5 bases and J lost 6 bases. The CDR3 is 16 residues long. CDR3 residues: CASSLLAGVSGNEQFF. The CDR3 nucleotides are TGTGCCAGCAGCCTACTAGCGGGAGTCTCGGGCAATGAGCAGTTCTTC.

CDR3 coding DNA: TGTGCCTGGACCTGGGGGAGCGGGAGCCTACTCGAGCAGTTCTTC. Protein: CAWTWGSGSLLEQFF. This rearrangement joins TRBV30 to TRBJ2-1; the match to TRBD2 covers 8 bases. J gave up 10 bases and V 4 bases, and 15 bases lay outside the gene matches. The CDR3 is 15 residues long. Germline loops: CDR1 GTSNPN, CDR2 SVGIG (reference sequence).